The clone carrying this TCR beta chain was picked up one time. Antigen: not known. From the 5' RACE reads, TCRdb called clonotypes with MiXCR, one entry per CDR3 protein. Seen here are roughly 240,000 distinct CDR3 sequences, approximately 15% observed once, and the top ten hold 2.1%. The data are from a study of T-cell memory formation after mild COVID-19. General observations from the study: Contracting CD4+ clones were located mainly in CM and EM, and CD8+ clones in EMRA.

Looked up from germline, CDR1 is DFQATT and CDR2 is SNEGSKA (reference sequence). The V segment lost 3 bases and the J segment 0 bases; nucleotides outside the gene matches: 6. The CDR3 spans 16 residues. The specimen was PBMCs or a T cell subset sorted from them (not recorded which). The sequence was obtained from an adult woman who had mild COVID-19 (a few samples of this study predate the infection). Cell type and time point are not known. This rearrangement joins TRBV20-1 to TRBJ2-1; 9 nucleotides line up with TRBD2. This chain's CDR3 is CSARTSGTLSYNEQFF. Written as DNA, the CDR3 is TGCAGTGCTAGGACTAGCGGAACCCTCTCCTACAATGAGCAGTTCTTC.